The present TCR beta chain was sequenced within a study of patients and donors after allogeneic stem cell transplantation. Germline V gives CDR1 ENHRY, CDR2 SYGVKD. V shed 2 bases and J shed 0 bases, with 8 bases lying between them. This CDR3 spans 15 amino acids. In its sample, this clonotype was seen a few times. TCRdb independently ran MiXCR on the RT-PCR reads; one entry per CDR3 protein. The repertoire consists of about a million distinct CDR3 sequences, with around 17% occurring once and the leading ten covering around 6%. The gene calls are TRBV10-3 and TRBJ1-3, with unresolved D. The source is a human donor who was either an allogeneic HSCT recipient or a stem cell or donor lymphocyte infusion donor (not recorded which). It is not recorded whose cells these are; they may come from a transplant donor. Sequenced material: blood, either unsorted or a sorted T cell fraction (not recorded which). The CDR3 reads CAISERAISGNTIYF. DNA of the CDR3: TGTGCCATCAGTGAGAGGGCCATCTCTGGAAACACCATATATTTT.